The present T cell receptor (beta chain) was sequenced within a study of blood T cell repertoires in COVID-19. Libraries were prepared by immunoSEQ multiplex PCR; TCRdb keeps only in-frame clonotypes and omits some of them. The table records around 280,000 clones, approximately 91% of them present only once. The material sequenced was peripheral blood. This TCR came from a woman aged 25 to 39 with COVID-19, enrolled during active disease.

CDR3 residues: CASSQEASRGNTGELFF. The DNA for the CDR3 is TGCGCCAGCAGCCAAGAGGCCAGCAGGGGCAACACCGGGGAGCTGTTTTTT. This chain connects TRBV4-3 to TRBJ2-2, with a possible D match to TRBD1 (6 bases). This CDR3 comprises 17 residues. Per the germline V gene, CDR1 is LGHNA and CDR2 is YSLEER. Trimming removed 0 bases at V and 2 bases at J, with 13 bases between.